Presented here are 3 T cell receptor beta chains from one specimen sequenced in a study of T cells in Graves' hyperthyroidism and ophthalmopathy. Amplified TCR beta CDR3 regions derived from RNA transcripts. During a first-round RT-PCR of the TCR CDR3, the HTBI primer set was used. TCRdb analysed the multiplex PCR reads with MiXCR anew, one entry per CDR3 protein. The table lists fewer than 450,000 distinct CDR3 sequences, approximately 18% of them singletons. Sequencing input: blood. Receptors were obtained from a woman aged 25 to 39 with Graves' hyperthyroidism that later progressed to Graves' ophthalmopathy.

This clonotype showed up many times. The V gene is TRBV20-1, the J gene TRBJ2-7, with 11 nucleotides matching TRBD2. The CDR3 covers 16 residues. Trimming cost V 6 bases and J 0 bases; bases outside gene matches: 10. CDR1 DFQATT and CDR2 SNEGSKA come from the germline V gene (reference sequence). CDR3: CSALGTSGRSSYEQYF. The DNA of the CDR3 is TGCAGTGCCCTGGGGACTAGCGGTAGGAGCTCCTACGAGCAGTACTTC.

In this sample, this clonotype turned up many times. The chain recombines TRBV6-2 or TRBV6-3 with TRBJ1-5; D gene uncertain. The germline V gene encodes CDR1 MNHEY and CDR2 SVGEGT. This CDR3 comprises 15 residues. Trimming cost V 5 bases and J 4 bases, with 15 bases left between them. The DNA of the CDR3 is TGTGCCAGCAGTACAAAAGGGAGGACTAATCAGCCCCAGCATTTT. This codes for CASSTKGRTNQPQHF.

This clonotype was counted once. The chain carries TRBV5-4 and TRBJ2-6, with 8 bases identical to TRBD1. Germline values: CDR1 SGHNT, CDR2 YYREEE (reference sequence). The CDR3 consists of 17 residues. V lost 4 bases and J lost 0; bases outside the gene matches: 6. CDR3 loop: CASSPGQDNSGANVLTF. The CDR3 DNA is TGTGCCAGCAGCCCGGGACAGGATAACTCTGGGGCCAACGTCCTGACTTTC. The full variable domain, completed using reference TRBV5-4 and TRBJ2-6, is ETGVTQSPTHLIKTRGQQVTLRCSSQSGHNTVSWYQQALGQGPQFIFQYYREEENGRGNFPPRFSGLQFPNYSSELNVNALELDDSALYLCASSPGQDNSGANVLTFGAGSRLTVL.